This T cell receptor beta chain emerged from a study of spatial heterogeneity in lung cancer. The CDR3 consists of 16 residues. V dropped 4 bases and J dropped 4; count of bases not matched to a gene: 13. The germline CDR1 and CDR2 sequences are LGHDT and YNNKEL (reference sequence). TCRdb re-called the 5' RACE reads through MiXCR, storing one row per CDR3 protein. The sample consists of around 48,000 distinct CDR3 sequences, 5.3% of them appearing once. Time point indicated: sample taken at primary tumor resection. The sample here was PBMCs, taken at surgery. This chain connects TRBV3-1 to TRBJ2-7; 7 bases match TRBD2. The sequence was obtained from a male donor with early-stage non-small cell lung cancer. The CDR3 sequence: CASSPRGGGSVYEQYF. The CDR3 DNA reads as TGTGCCAGCAGCCCAAGAGGTGGCGGGAGCGTTTACGAGCAGTACTTC.